Shown below are 25 T cell receptor beta chains from a single sample sequenced in a study of OX40 agonist ivuxolimab in advanced cancers. Clones were read by immunoSEQ multiplex PCR, and TCRdb kept only the in-frame ones, dropping some. The sample lists roughly 26,000 clones; roughly 90% were seen once. Here the sequenced sample was CD4+ or CD8+ T cells sorted from blood, taken in a trial of the OX40 agonist ivuxolimab. The origin of the receptors is an adult with an advanced solid tumor such as melanoma, head and neck, liver or kidney cancer.

The gene calls are TRBV28 and TRBJ2-1; D is possibly TRBD1 (6 bases). The V gene lost 3 bases and the J gene lost 7 bases, with 10 bases spanning the gap. The CDR3 extends over 13 amino acids. Per germline, CDR1 MDHEN and CDR2 SYDVKM. This CDR3 is CASSLGRGNEQFF. In DNA, the CDR3 is TGTGCCAGCAGTTTGGGCAGGGGAAATGAGCAGTTCTTC.

The genes are TRBV5-6 and TRBJ2-7; 7 nucleotides agree with TRBD2. Trimming took 5 bases from V and 6 from J; bases not matched to a gene: 5. The CDR3 runs to 12 residues. Germline V gives CDR1 SGHDT, CDR2 YYEEEE. CDR3 region: CASSRDYLEQYF. The CDR3 bases are TGTGCCAGCAGTCGGGACTATCTCGAGCAGTACTTC.

The chain links TRBV19 to TRBJ2-3, with 10 bases that match TRBD2. Germline lookup yields CDR1 LNHDA and CDR2 SQIVND (reference sequence). This CDR3 spans 16 amino acids. The junction had 10 bases not matched to a gene; V was cut back by 5 bases and J by 5 bases. The CDR3 spells CASSQGLAQLGDTQYF. The CDR3 bases are TGTGCCAGTAGTCAGGGACTAGCGCAATTAGGAGATACGCAGTATTTT. Based on the CDR3 plus reference TRBV19 and TRBJ2-3, the full variable domain is DGGITQSPKYLFRKEGQNVTLSCEQNLNHDAMYWYRQDPGQGLRLIYYSQIVNDFQKGDIAEGYSVSREKKESFPLTVTSAQKNPTAFYLCASSQGLAQLGDTQYFGPGTRLTVL.

This rearrangement joins TRBV4-1 to TRBJ1-1; TRBD1 is a possible D gene (5 bases). The CDR3 has 14 amino acids. Germline loops: CDR1 MGHRA, CDR2 YSYEKL. The V end was cut by 4 bases, the J end by 2 bases, with 11 bases between. The CDR3 is CASSRDAENTEAFF. The CDR3 DNA is TGCGCCAGCAGCCGGGACGCAGAAAACACTGAAGCTTTCTTT.

The CDR3 DNA reads TGTGCCAGCAGTTACCGGGACACCGACGAGCAGTACTTC. Residues: CASSYRDTDEQYF. The rearrangement links TRBV6-5 to TRBJ2-7, with TRBD1 as a possible D gene (6 bases). The CDR3 extends over 13 amino acids. In germline, CDR1 is MNHEY, CDR2 SVGAGI. Trimming pared 2 bases from V and 5 bases from J, leaving 10 bases between.

The V gene is TRBV6-1, the J gene TRBJ1-1, with 10 positions matching TRBD1. The CDR3 has 14 amino acids. After removal of 6 bases from V and 5 bases from J, the junction contained 6 bases not matched to a gene. The germline CDR1 and CDR2 sequences are MNHNS and SASEGT. CDR3 region: CASRSGTGVTEAFF. CDR3 DNA: TGTGCCAGCAGATCCGGGACAGGGGTTACTGAAGCTTTCTTT.

This chain links TRBV7-2 with TRBJ2-7, with 10 bases aligning to TRBD2. The V segment lost 5 bases and the J segment 4 bases; nucleotides outside the gene matches: 20. The CDR3 consists of 19 residues. Germline loops: CDR1 SGHTA, CDR2 FQGNSA. The CDR3 DNA is TGTGCCAGCAGCCAAGGGCCTAGCGGGAGAGGGTCAGGTTGGTACGAGCAGTACTTC. This codes for CASSQGPSGRGSGWYEQYF.

The chain employs TRBV9 and TRBJ2-2; 7 positions match TRBD2. With V trimmed by 2 bases and J by 4 bases, 5 bases remained unmatched. Germline V gene data show CDR1 as SGDLS and CDR2 as YYNGEE. This CDR3 has 15 residues. CDR3 sequence (DNA): TGTGCCAGCAGCGTTATAGGCGGGGGCACCGGGGAGCTGTTTTTT. This encodes CASSVIGGGTGELFF.

The V and J genes are TRBV2 and TRBJ2-7; TRBD1 matches at 7 bases. The CDR3 contains 12 residues. Per the germline V gene, CDR1 is SNHLY and CDR2 is FYNNEI. V lost 6 bases and J lost 3; bases outside the gene matches: 2. CDR3 in DNA: TGTGCCAGCAGGGGGACAGTCTACGAGCAGTACTTC. Encoded protein: CASRGTVYEQYF.

The gene calls are TRBV27 and TRBJ2-7, with D hard to call. The germline V gene has CDR1 MNHEY and CDR2 SMNVEV (reference sequence). V was shortened by 2 bases and J by 5 bases, with 10 bases between the two germline ends. CDR3 length: 13 residues. The CDR3 protein is CASSLGGPDEQYF. Here the CDR3 DNA reads TGTGCCAGCAGTTTAGGCGGCCCGGACGAGCAGTACTTC.

This sequence joins TRBV7-8 and TRBJ2-1; D gene ambiguous. The CDR3 runs 14 residues. The germline gives CDR1 SGHVS, CDR2 FQNEAQ. The V and J ends lost 1 base and 9 bases respectively, with 13 bases between them. CDR3 DNA: TGTGCCAGCAGCTTAGTGAGTGGATTCGGTGAGCAGTTCTTC. This translates into CASSLVSGFGEQFF.

The V and J genes are TRBV7-2 and TRBJ2-3; no reliable D call. CDR1 is SGHTA and CDR2 is FQGNSA in the germline V gene. The CDR3 sequence is 11 residues long. V lost 8 bases and J lost 3, with 6 bases in between. The CDR3 nucleotides read TGTGCCAGCCATGATACAGATACGCAGTATTTT. Translation gives CASHDTDTQYF.

The V and J genes are TRBV6-6 and TRBJ2-6; D uncertain. This CDR3 is built from 13 residues. Germline V gene data show CDR1 as MNHNY and CDR2 as SVGAGI (reference sequence). V dropped 4 bases and J dropped 4 bases, with 5 bases sitting between them. The CDR3 DNA follows: TGTGCCAGCAGTTTGGGCGGGGCCAACGTCCTGACTTTC. Translation gives CASSLGGANVLTF.

The chain is built from TRBV7-9 and TRBJ1-1; D gene uncertain. Germline V gene lookup returns CDR1 SEHNR and CDR2 FQNEAQ (reference sequence). Trimming left V 3 bases short and J 1 base short, with 9 bases between. The CDR3 loop spans 14 amino acids. The CDR3 nucleotides read TGTGCCAGCAGCTTCGGGTTTGGGAACACTGAAGCTTTCTTT. Its translation is CASSFGFGNTEAFF.

The chain employs TRBV5-4 and TRBJ2-7; D is possibly TRBD1 or TRBD2 (6 bases each). The CDR3 totals 13 residues. V lost 3 bases and J 4 bases, leaving 11 bases between the germline ends. Germline-derived CDR1 and CDR2 are SGHNT and YYREEE (reference sequence). DNA of the CDR3: TGTGCCAGCAGCTGGGGGGCTGATTACGAGCAGTACTTC. Residues: CASSWGADYEQYF.

J is TRBJ2-2 and V is TRBV5-6; D assignment may be TRBD1 or TRBD2 (6 bases each). The CDR3 is made up of 16 amino acids. Looked up from germline, CDR1 is SGHDT and CDR2 is YYEEEE. V was cut by 4 bases and J by 5 bases, with 18 bases left in between. The CDR3 sequence: CASSPIQGGETGELFF. CDR3 in DNA: TGTGCCAGCAGCCCGATACAGGGCGGGGAGACCGGGGAGCTGTTTTTT.

V usage is TRBV5-6 and J usage is TRBJ2-5; D unclear. Germline CDR1 and CDR2: SGHDT and YYEEEE. This CDR3 is built from 12 residues. V was trimmed by 2 bases and J by 4 bases, leaving 6 bases between them. The CDR3 nucleotides read TGTGCCAGCAGCTTCGGGTTAGAGACCCAGTACTTC. Its translation: CASSFGLETQYF. Full variable domain (missing parts from reference TRBV5-6 and TRBJ2-5): DAGVTQSPTHLIKTRGQQVTLRCSPKSGHDTVSWYQQALGQGPQFIFQYYEEEERQRGNFPDRFSGHQFPNYSSELNVNALLLGDSALYLCASSFGLETQYFGPGTRLLVL.

This chain uses TRBV6-5 with TRBJ1-5; TRBD1 aligns across 7 bases. The V gene end was trimmed by 2 bases and the J gene end by 5 bases; junction bases not matched to a gene: 6. From germline, CDR1 is MNHEY and CDR2 SVGAGI. The CDR3 spans 15 residues. The CDR3 region is CASSYLGGADQPQHF. CDR3 nucleotides: TGTGCCAGCAGTTACCTAGGGGGCGCGGATCAGCCCCAGCATTTT.

The CDR3, as DNA: TGTGCCAGCAGTGAAAAAGGGTGGGACGAGCAGTACTTC. It encodes CASSEKGWDEQYF. V is TRBV6-1 and J is TRBJ2-7; D is unclear. V was shortened by 2 bases and J by 5 bases, with 10 bases between the two germline ends. This CDR3 is built from 13 residues. The germline V gene encodes CDR1 MNHNS and CDR2 SASEGT.

V and J are TRBV9 and TRBJ2-2, with 9 bases aligning to TRBD1. CDR3 length: 15 amino acids. The germline CDR1 and CDR2 sequences are SGDLS and YYNGEE. J gave up 3 bases and V 7 bases, and 7 bases lay outside the gene matches. The CDR3 DNA reads as TGTGCCAGCCGGCCCAGGGACAGGGACACCGGGGAGCTGTTTTTT. This codes for CASRPRDRDTGELFF.

The chain carries TRBV29-1 and TRBJ1-1; weak D call: TRBD1 (6 bases). This CDR3 region has 11 residues. Germline V gives CDR1 SQVTM, CDR2 ANQGSEA. V lost 6 bases, J lost 5 bases, and 10 bases lay in between. The CDR3 protein is CSVEQGTEAFF. CDR3 bases: TGCAGCGTGGAACAGGGAACTGAAGCTTTCTTT.

This sequence joins TRBV28 and TRBJ2-7; D gene unclear. Trimming removed 4 bases at V and 5 bases at J, with 12 bases between. The CDR3 is made up of 13 amino acids. Germline V gene data show CDR1 as MDHEN and CDR2 as SYDVKM. CDR3 DNA: TGTGCCAGCAGTTCCCCCATGGGGAACGAGCAGTACTTC. It translates to CASSSPMGNEQYF.

This chain links TRBV7-3 with TRBJ2-2; possibly TRBD2 for D (6 bases). The CDR3 is 17 residues long. The V and J ends lost 0 bases and 2 bases respectively, with 13 bases between them. Germline CDR1 reads SGHTA; CDR2 reads FQGTGA. The CDR3, as DNA: TGTGCCAGCAGCTTAACCCTCGGGACTGGTAACACCGGGGAGCTGTTTTTT. Translated, it gives CASSLTLGTGNTGELFF.

The V and J genes are TRBV6-1 and TRBJ2-7, with TRBD2 matching 7 bases. With V trimmed by 10 bases and J by 3 bases, 12 bases remained unmatched. The germline V gene encodes CDR1 MNHNS and CDR2 SASEGT. The CDR3 runs to 14 residues. Written as DNA, the CDR3 is TGTGCCACCACGCCCGCGGGGGTGCTCTACGAGCAGTACTTC. Protein product: CATTPAGVLYEQYF.

The V call is TRBV4-2, the J call TRBJ1-1; D gene unclear. In germline, CDR1 is LGHNA, CDR2 YNFKEQ. V dropped 1 base and J dropped 5 bases, with 8 bases sitting between them. The CDR3 runs 13 residues. The chain's CDR3 is CASSQVRGTEAFF. The CDR3 DNA reads TGTGCCAGCAGCCAAGTGCGAGGTACTGAAGCTTTCTTT.